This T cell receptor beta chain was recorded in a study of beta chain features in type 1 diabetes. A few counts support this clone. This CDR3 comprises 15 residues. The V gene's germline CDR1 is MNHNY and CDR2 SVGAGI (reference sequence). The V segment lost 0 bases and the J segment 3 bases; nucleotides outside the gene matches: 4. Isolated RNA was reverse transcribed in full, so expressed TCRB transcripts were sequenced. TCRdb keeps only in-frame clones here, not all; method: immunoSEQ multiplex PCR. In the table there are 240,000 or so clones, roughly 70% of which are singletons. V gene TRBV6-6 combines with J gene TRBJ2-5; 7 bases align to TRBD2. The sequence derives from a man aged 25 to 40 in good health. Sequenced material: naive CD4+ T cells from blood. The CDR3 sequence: CASSYSGGRKETQYF. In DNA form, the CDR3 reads TGTGCCAGCAGTTACTCGGGGGGGAGGAAAGAGACCCAGTACTTC.